A single sample is the source of the 9 T cell receptor beta chains below, sequenced in a study of Graves' ophthalmopathy and Graves' hyperthyroidism. CDR3 regions of TCR beta were amplified from RNA transcripts. After a first-round RT-PCR with HTBI primers, a second-round multiplex PCR was run. MiXCR, run by TCRdb on the multiplex PCR reads, gives a single entry per CDR3 protein. The data show 400,000 to 500,000 distinct CDR3 sequences, around a fifth seen once. Sequencing was done on a sample of peripheral blood. Receptor source: a young woman with stable Graves' hyperthyroidism.

This clonotype appeared many times. The CDR3 loop is CASSYSQGLEQYF. The CDR3 coding sequence is TGTGCCAGCAGTTACTCGCAAGGGCTCGAGCAGTACTTC. The chain uses TRBV6-2 or TRBV6-3 and TRBJ2-7, with unresolved D. The V end lost 0 bases, the J end lost 6 bases, and 9 bases lay between the germline ends. From germline, CDR1 is MNHEY and CDR2 SVGEGT. The CDR3 contains 13 residues.

This clonotype was picked up many times. V usage is TRBV6-2 or TRBV6-3 and J usage is TRBJ2-7, with D perhaps matching TRBD1 (5 bases). Trimming cost V 6 bases and J 0 bases, with 12 bases left between them. The germline CDR1 and CDR2 sequences are MNHEY and SVGEGT. The CDR3 length is 14 residues. The CDR3 is CASRVDTSSYEQYF. In DNA, the CDR3 is TGTGCCAGCAGAGTGGACACCAGCTCCTACGAGCAGTACTTC.

The chain employs TRBV20-1 and TRBJ2-7, with D possibly being TRBD1 (6 bases). CDR3 length: 14 residues. V shed 3 bases and J shed 3 bases, with 15 bases lying between them. The germline CDR1 and CDR2 sequences are DFQATT and SNEGSKA (reference sequence). This CDR3 reads CSASRDTTLYEQYF. The CDR3 bases are TGCAGTGCTAGCCGGGACACAACTCTCTACGAGCAGTACTTC.

CDR3 region: CASKAPENEQYF. For the CDR3, the DNA is TGTGCCAGCAAAGCCCCTGAAAACGAGCAGTACTTC. The J gene is TRBJ2-7, the V gene TRBV6-1; D not certain. CDR3 length: 12 residues. The germline V gene encodes CDR1 MNHNS and CDR2 SASEGT. V was trimmed by 7 bases and J by 5 bases, leaving 12 bases between them.

This clonotype was observed many times. V usage is TRBV11-2 and J usage is TRBJ1-1, with D hard to call. In germline, CDR1 is SGHAT, CDR2 FQNNGV. This CDR3 is 15 amino acids long. Trimming removed 8 bases at V and 1 base at J, with 17 bases between. This CDR3 reads CASRPTGSGNTEAFF. The CDR3 DNA reads TGTGCCAGCCGCCCTACGGGATCTGGGAACACTGAAGCTTTCTTT.

In the case of this clonotype: A much larger clone lies a single base off, so this may be a read error. V is TRBV10-3 and J is TRBJ1-1; maybe TRBD1 (6 bases). The CDR3 runs 12 residues. Looked up from germline, CDR1 is ENHRY and CDR2 is SYGVKD. Trimming left V 2 bases short and J 11 bases short, with 12 bases between. CDR3 region: CAISEGQLDAFF. CDR3 nucleotides: TGTGCCATCAGTGAGGGACAGCTTGACGCTTTCTTT.

This sequence joins TRBV12-5 and TRBJ2-2; 9 bases are shared with TRBD2. Germline assignment: CDR1 LGHNT and CDR2 FRNRAP. The trim removed 0 bases at V and 0 bases at J, leaving 11 bases unmatched. The CDR3 consists of 20 residues. The CDR3 DNA is TGTGCTAGTGGTTTGGTACGGCGGGGGGGCCTTTTCGCGAACACCGGGGAGCTGTTTTTT. Its translation: CASGLVRRGGLFANTGELFF.

The chain employs TRBV28 and TRBJ1-5; D not resolved. CDR3 length equals 15 residues. Trimming shortened V by 6 bases and J by 0 bases, and 12 bases separated the two germline ends. Germline-derived CDR1 and CDR2 are MDHEN and SYDVKM. DNA for the CDR3: TGTGCCAGCAGCCCCACGGAGGGTAGCAATCAGCCCCAGCATTTT. This translates into CASSPTEGSNQPQHF.

This clonotype was found a few times. V gene TRBV19 combines with J gene TRBJ1-3, with TRBD1 as a possible D gene (5 bases). The CDR3 consists of 15 residues. The germline CDR1 and CDR2 sequences are LNHDA and SQIVND (reference sequence). The V end lost 6 bases, the J end lost 0 bases, and 12 bases lay between the germline ends. The CDR3 loop is CASRDVDSSGNTIYF. The CDR3 bases are TGTGCCAGTAGAGATGTCGACAGCTCTGGAAACACCATATATTTT.